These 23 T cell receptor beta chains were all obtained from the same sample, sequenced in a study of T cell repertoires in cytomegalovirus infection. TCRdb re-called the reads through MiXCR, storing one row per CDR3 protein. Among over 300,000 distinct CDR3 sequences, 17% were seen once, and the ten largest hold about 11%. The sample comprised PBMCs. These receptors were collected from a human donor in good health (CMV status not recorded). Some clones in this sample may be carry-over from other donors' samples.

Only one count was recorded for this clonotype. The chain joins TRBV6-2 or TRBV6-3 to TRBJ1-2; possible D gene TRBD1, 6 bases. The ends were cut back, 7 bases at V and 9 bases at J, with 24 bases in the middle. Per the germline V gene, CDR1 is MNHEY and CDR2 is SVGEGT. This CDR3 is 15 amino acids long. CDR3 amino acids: CASKFRDTGLVSYTF. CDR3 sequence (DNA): TGTGCCAGCAAATTCCGGGACACCGGTCTCGTGAGCTACACCTTC.

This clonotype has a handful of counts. The CDR3 nucleotides are TGTGCCAGCAGTTACTCAGGGGGGTTCAACTACGAGCAGTACTTC. It yields the protein CASSYSGGFNYEQYF. The chain couples TRBV6-5 to TRBJ2-7; D is possibly TRBD1 or TRBD2 (6 bases each). Germline lookup yields CDR1 MNHEY and CDR2 SVGAGI. The length of the CDR3 is 15 residues. Trimming pared 0 bases from V and 3 bases from J, leaving 12 bases between.

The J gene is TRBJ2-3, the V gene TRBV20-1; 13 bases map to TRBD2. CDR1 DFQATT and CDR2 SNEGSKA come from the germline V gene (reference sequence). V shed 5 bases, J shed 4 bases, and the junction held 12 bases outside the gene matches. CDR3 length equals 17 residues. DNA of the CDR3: TGCAGTGCTTACCATGGGACTAGCGGGGTCCGCCCAGATACGCAGTATTTT. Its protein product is CSAYHGTSGVRPDTQYF.

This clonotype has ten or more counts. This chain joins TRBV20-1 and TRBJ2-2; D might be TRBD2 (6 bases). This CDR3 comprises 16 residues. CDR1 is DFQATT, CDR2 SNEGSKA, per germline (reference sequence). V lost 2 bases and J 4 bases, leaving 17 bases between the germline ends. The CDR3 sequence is CSARSRERSPTGELFF. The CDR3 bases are TGCAGTGCTAGAAGCCGGGAGCGAAGCCCCACCGGGGAGCTGTTTTTT.

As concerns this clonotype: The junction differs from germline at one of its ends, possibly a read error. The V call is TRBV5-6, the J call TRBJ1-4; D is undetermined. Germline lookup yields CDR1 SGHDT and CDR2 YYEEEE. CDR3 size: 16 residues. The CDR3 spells CASSYITAATNENLFF. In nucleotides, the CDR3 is TGTGCCAGCAGTTACATAACGGCCGCAACTAATGAAAACCTGTTTTTT.

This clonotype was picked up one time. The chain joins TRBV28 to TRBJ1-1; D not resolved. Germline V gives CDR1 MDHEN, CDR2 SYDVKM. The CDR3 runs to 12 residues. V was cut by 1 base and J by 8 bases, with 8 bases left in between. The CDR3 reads CASSLLRTEAFF. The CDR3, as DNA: TGTGCCAGCAGTTTATTAAGGACGGAAGCTTTCTTT.

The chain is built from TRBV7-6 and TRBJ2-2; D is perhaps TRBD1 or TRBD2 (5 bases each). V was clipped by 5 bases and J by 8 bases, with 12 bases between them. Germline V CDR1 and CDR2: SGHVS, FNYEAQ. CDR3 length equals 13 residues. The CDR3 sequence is CASSQGPSGELFF. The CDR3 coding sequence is TGTGCCAGCAGCCAGGGACCTTCTGGGGAGCTGTTTTTT.

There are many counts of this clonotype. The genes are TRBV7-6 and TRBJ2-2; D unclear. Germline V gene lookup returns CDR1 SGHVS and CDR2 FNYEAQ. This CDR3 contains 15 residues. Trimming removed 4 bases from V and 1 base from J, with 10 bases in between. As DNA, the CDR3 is TGTGCCAGCAGCTGGAACCGACAGAACACCGGGGAGCTGTTTTTT. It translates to CASSWNRQNTGELFF.

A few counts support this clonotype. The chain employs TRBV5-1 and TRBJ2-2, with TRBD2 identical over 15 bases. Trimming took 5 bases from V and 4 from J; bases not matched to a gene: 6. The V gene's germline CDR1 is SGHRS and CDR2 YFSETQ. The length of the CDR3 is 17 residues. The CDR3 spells CASRRTSGGASTGELFF. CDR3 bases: TGCGCCAGCAGGCGGACTAGCGGGGGGGCAAGCACCGGGGAGCTGTTTTTT. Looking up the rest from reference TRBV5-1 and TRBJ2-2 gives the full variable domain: KAGVTQTPRYLIKTRGQQVTLSCSPISGHRSVSWYQQTPGQGLQFLFEYFSETQRNKGNFPGRFSGRQFSNSRSEMNVSTLELGDSALYLCASRRTSGGASTGELFFGEGSRLTVL.

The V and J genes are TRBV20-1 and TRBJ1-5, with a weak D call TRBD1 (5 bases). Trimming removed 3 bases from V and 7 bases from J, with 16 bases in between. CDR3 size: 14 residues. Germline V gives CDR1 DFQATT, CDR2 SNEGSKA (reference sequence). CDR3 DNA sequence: TGCAGTGCTAGGTCCTCGGGGCGGGTCCAGCCCCAGCATTTT. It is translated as CSARSSGRVQPQHF.

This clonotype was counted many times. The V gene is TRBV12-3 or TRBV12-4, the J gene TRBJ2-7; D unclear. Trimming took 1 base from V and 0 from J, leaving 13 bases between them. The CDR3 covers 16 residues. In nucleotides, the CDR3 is TGTGCCAGCAGTTTAGAGGGAAAAGGCAACTCCTACGAGCAGTACTTC. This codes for CASSLEGKGNSYEQYF.

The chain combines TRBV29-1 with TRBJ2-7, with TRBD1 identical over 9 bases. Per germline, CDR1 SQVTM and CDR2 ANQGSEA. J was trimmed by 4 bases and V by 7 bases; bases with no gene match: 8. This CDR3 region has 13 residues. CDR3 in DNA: TGCAGCGCCGTGGGACAGGGCGGATACGAGCAGTACTTC. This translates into CSAVGQGGYEQYF.

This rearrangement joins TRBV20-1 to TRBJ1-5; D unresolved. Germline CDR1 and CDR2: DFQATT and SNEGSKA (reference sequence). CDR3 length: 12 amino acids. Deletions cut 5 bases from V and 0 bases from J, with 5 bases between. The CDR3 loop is CSAGYSNQPQHF. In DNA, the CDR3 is TGCAGTGCTGGATATAGCAATCAGCCCCAGCATTTT.

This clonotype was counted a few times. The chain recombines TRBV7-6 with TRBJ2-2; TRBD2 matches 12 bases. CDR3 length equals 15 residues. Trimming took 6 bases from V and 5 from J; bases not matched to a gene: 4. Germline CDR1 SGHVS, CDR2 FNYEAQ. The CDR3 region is CASRPLAGGTGELFF. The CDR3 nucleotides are TGTGCCAGCAGGCCGCTAGCGGGGGGGACCGGGGAGCTGTTTTTT.

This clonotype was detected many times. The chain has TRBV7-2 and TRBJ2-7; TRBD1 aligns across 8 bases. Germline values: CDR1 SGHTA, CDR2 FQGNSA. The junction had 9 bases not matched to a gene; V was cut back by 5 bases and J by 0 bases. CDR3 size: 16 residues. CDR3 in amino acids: CASSLGQGSSSYEQYF. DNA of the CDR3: TGTGCCAGCAGCCTTGGACAGGGCTCTTCCTCCTACGAGCAGTACTTC. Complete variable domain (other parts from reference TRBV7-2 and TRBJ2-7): GAGVSQSPSNKVTEKGKDVELRCDPISGHTALYWYRQSLGQGLEFLIYFQGNSAPDKSGLPSDRFSAERTGGSVSTLTIQRTQQEDSAVYLCASSLGQGSSSYEQYFGPGTRLTVT.

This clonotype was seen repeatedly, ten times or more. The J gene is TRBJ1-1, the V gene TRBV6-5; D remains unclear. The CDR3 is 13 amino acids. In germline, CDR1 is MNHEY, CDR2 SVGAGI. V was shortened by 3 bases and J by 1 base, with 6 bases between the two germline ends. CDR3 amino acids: CASSYRPNTEAFF. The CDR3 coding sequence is TGTGCCAGCAGTTATCGACCGAACACTGAAGCTTTCTTT.

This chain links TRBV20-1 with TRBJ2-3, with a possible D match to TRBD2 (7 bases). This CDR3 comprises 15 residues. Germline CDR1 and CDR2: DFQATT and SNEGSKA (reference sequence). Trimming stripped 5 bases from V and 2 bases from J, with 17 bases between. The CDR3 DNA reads TGCAGTGCTTCTGCCGCGGGGGCGACCACAGATACGCAGTATTTT. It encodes CSASAAGATTDTQYF.

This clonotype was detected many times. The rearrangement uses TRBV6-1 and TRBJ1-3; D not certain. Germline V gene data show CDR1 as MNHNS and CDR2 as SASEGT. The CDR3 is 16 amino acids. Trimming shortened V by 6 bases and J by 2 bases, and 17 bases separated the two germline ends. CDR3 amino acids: CASSYTAPQTGNTIYF. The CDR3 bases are TGTGCCAGCAGCTATACTGCCCCCCAAACTGGAAACACCATATATTTT.

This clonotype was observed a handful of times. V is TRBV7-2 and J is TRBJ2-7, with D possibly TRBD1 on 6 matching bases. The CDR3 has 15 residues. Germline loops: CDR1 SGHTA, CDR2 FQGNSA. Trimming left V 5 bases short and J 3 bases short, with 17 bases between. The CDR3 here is CASSQGLGTNYEQYF. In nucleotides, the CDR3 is TGTGCCAGCAGCCAAGGTCTGGGGACAAACTACGAGCAGTACTTC.

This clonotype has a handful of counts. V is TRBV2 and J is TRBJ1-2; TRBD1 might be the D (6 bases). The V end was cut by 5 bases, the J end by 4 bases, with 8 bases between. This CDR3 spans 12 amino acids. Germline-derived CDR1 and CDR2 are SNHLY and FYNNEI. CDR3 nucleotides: TGTGCCAGCAGTCGACAGGTCTATGGCTACACCTTC. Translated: CASSRQVYGYTF.

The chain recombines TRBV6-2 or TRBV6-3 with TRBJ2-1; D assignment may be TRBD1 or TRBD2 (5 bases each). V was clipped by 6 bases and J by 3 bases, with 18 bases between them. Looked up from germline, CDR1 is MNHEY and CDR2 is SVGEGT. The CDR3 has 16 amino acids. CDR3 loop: CASRPLGTAIYNEQFF. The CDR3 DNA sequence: TGTGCCAGCAGGCCTTTAGGGACGGCTATCTACAATGAGCAGTTCTTC.

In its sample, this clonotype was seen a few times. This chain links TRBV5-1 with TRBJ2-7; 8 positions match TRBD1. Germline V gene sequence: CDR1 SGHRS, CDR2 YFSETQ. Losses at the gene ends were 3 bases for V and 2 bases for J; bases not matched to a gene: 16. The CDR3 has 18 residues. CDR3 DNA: TGCGCCAGCAGCTCTACCTTTATTACCGGGACAGGCGCCTACGAGCAGTACTTC. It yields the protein CASSSTFITGTGAYEQYF.

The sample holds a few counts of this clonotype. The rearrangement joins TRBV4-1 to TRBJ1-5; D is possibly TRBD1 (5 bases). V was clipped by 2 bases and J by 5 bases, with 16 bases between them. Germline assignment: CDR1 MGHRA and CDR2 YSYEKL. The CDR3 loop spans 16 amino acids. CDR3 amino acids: CASSQQGPKSDQPQHF. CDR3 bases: TGCGCCAGCAGCCAACAGGGTCCTAAGTCCGATCAGCCCCAGCATTTT.